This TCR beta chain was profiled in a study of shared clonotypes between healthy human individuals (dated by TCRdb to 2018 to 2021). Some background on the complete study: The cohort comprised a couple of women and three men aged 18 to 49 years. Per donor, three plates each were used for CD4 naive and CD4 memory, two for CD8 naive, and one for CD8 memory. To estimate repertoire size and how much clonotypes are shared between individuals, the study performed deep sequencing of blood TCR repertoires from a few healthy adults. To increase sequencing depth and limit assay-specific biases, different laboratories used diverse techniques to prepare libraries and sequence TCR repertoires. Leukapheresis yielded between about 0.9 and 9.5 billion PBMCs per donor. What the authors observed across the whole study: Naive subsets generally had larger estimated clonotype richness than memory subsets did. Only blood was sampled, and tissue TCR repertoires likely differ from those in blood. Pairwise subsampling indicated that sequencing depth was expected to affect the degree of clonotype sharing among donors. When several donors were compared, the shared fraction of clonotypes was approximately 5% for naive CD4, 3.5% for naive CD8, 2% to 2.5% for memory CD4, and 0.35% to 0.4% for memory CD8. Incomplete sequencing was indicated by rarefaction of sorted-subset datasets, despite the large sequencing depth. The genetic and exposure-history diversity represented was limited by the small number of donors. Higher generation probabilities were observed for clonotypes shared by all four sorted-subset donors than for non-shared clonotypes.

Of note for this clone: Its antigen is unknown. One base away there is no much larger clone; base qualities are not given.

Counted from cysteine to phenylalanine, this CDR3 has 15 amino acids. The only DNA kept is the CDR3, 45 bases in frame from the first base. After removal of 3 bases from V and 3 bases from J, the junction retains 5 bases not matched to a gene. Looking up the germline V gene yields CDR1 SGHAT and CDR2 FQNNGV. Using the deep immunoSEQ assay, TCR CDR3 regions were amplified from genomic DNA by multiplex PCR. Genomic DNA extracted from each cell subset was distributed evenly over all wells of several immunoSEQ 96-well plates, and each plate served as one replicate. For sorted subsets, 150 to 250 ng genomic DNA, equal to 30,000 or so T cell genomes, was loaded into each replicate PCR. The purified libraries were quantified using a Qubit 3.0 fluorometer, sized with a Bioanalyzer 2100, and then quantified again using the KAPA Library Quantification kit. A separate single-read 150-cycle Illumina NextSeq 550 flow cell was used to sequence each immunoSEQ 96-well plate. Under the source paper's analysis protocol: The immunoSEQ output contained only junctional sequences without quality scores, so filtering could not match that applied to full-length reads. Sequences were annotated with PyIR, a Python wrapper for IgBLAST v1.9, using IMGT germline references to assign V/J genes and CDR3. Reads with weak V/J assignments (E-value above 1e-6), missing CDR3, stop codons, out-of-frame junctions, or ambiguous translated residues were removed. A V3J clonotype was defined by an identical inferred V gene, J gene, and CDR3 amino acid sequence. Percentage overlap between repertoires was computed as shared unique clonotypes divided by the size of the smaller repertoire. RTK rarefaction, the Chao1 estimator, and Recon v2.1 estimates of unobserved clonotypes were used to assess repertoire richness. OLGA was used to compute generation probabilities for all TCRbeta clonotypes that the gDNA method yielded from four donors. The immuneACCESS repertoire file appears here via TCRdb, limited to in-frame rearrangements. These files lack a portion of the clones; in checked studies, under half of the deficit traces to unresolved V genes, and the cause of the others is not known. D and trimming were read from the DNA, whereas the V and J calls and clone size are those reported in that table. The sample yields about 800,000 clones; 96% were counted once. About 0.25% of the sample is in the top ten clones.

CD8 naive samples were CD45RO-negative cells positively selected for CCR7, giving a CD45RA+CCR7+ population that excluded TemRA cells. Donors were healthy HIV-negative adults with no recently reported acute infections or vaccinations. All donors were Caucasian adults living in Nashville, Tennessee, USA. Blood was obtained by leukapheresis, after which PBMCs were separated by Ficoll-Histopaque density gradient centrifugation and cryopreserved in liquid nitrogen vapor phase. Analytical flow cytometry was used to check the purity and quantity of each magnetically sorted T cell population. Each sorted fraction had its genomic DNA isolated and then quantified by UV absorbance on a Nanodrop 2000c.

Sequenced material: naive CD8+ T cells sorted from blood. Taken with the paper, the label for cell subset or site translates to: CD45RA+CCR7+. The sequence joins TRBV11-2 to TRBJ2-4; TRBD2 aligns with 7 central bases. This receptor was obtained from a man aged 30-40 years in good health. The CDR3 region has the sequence CASSFPGRVKNIQYF. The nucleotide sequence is TGTGCCAGCAGCTTCCCAGGGAGGGTCAAAAACATTCAGTACTTC.